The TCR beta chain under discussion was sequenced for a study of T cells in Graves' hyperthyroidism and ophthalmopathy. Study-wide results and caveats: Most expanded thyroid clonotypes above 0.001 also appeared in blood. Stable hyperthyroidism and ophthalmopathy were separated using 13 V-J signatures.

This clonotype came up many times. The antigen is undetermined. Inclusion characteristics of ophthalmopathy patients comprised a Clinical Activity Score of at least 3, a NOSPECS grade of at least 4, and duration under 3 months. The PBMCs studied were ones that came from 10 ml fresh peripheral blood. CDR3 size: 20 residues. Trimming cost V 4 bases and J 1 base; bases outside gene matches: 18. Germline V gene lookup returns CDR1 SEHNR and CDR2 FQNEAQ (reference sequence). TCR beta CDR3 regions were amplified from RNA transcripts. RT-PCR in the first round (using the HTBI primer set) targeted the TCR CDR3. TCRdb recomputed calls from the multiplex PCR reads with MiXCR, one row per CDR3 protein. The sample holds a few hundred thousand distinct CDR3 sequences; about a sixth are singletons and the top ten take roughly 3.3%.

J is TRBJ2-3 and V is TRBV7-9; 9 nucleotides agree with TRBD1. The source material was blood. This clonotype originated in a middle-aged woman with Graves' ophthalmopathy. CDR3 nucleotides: TGTGCCAGCAGCTCCCGTCGGGACAGGGCCCCTCAGTGGGGCACAGATACGCAGTATTTT. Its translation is CASSSRRDRAPQWGTDTQYF.